Listed below are T cell receptor beta chains from one sample, sequenced in a study of blood T cell repertoires in COVID-19. The data were produced by immunoSEQ multiplex PCR, yet TCRdb's version contains in-frame clones alone and is incomplete. Here the sample spans 330,000 or so clones, roughly 90% being singletons. What was sequenced was PBMCs or T cells enriched from blood (not recorded which). These receptors originate from a young woman who had recovered from COVID-19. CDR3s include the opening cysteine and the closing phenylalanine or tryptophan. D genes are given only for firm matches. A clone size is listed for some rows: how often the clone was seen (once, few, many), or a class if it is expanded.

d_gene: NA
abundance: few
v_gene: TRBV4-1
j_gene: TRBJ2-7
CDR3aa: CASSQDLQRPGLVYEQYF
CDR3nt: TGCGCCAGCAGCCAAGATTTGCAACGGCCAGGCCTCGTCTACGAGCAGTACTTC

d_gene: NA
abundance: NA
v_gene: TRBV5-8
j_gene: TRBJ2-1
CDR3aa: CASSLAAADGGISYNEQFF
CDR3nt: TGTGCCAGCAGCTTGGCGGCCGCAGATGGCGGGATCTCCTACAATGAGCAGTTCTTC

d_gene: NA
abundance: NA
v_gene: TRBV24-1
j_gene: TRBJ2-1
CDR3aa: CATSDSGSRGYEQFF
CDR3nt: TGTGCCACCAGTGATTCGGGGAGTCGGGGGTATGAGCAGTTCTTC

d_gene: NA
abundance: NA
v_gene: TRBV2
j_gene: TRBJ2-7
CDR3aa: CASSRASSYEQYF
CDR3nt: TGTGCCAGCTCCAGGGCCAGCTCCTACGAGCAGTACTTC

d_gene: NA
abundance: NA
v_gene: TRBV11-3
j_gene: TRBJ2-3
CDR3aa: CASSLVGRGLDTQYF
CDR3nt: TGTGCCAGCAGCTTAGTGGGCAGGGGTCTGGATACGCAGTATTTT

d_gene: NA
abundance: NA
v_gene: TRBV4-1
j_gene: TRBJ1-1
CDR3aa: CASSQFPDPGRVNGAFF
CDR3nt: TGCGCCAGCAGCCAATTCCCTGATCCAGGCCGAGTGAATGGAGCTTTCTTT

d_gene: NA
abundance: few
v_gene: TRBV2
j_gene: TRBJ1-2
CDR3aa: CASSEGRTANYGYTF
CDR3nt: TGTGCCAGCAGTGAAGGGAGGACAGCGAACTATGGCTACACCTTC

d_gene: TRBD2
abundance: NA
v_gene: TRBV7-3
j_gene: TRBJ2-3
CDR3aa: CASSLFPLAGSRTDTQYF
CDR3nt: TGTGCCAGCAGCTTATTCCCCCTAGCGGGAAGTAGAACAGATACGCAGTATTTT

d_gene: NA
abundance: NA
v_gene: TRBV6-5
j_gene: TRBJ2-5
CDR3aa: CASSPQETQYF
CDR3nt: TGTGCCAGCAGTCCACAAGAGACCCAGTACTTC

d_gene: NA
abundance: NA
v_gene: TRBV28
j_gene: TRBJ1-4
CDR3aa: CASSLGGGYEKLFF
CDR3nt: TGTGCCAGCAGCCTAGGCGGGGGCTATGAAAAACTGTTTTTT

d_gene: NA
abundance: NA
v_gene: TRBV4-2
j_gene: TRBJ1-6
CDR3aa: CASSQDRGTDSPLHF
CDR3nt: TGTGCCAGCAGCCAAGATCGGGGGACGGATTCACCCCTCCACTTT

d_gene: NA
abundance: NA
v_gene: TRBV4-3
j_gene: TRBJ1-4
CDR3aa: CASSQDLGGEKLFF
CDR3nt: TGCGCCAGCAGCCAAGATTTGGGAGGTGAAAAACTGTTTTTT

d_gene: NA
abundance: NA
v_gene: TRBV5-8
j_gene: TRBJ2-3
CDR3aa: CASSLRGTDTQYF
CDR3nt: TGTGCCAGCAGCTTGCGGGGCACAGATACGCAGTATTTT

d_gene: NA
abundance: NA
v_gene: TRBV7-2
j_gene: TRBJ1-2
CDR3aa: CASSLIGGYTF
CDR3nt: TGTGCCAGCAGCTTAATTGGCGGCTACACCTTC

d_gene: TRBD2
abundance: NA
v_gene: TRBV27
j_gene: TRBJ2-2
CDR3aa: CASRTGWEGTYTGELFF
CDR3nt: TGTGCCAGCAGGACCGGGTGGGAGGGGACCTACACCGGGGAGCTGTTTTTT

d_gene: TRBD1
abundance: NA
v_gene: TRBV19
j_gene: TRBJ1-4
CDR3aa: CASSIGQGAGKLFF
CDR3nt: TGTGCCAGTAGTATCGGACAGGGGGCAGGAAAACTGTTTTTT

d_gene: TRBD1
abundance: NA
v_gene: TRBV6-5
j_gene: TRBJ1-2
CDR3aa: CASSSGTALNYGYTF
CDR3nt: TGTGCCAGCAGTTCCGGGACAGCTTTAAACTATGGCTACACCTTC

d_gene: TRBD1
abundance: NA
v_gene: TRBV15
j_gene: TRBJ2-7
CDR3aa: CATSRDRQGFGEQYF
CDR3nt: TGTGCCACCAGCAGAGATCGACAGGGTTTTGGCGAGCAGTACTTC

d_gene: NA
abundance: NA
v_gene: TRBV3-1/TRBV3-2
j_gene: TRBJ1-4
CDR3aa: CASSQERRINEKLFF
CDR3nt: TGTGCCAGCAGCCAAGAGAGGCGGATTAATGAAAAACTGTTTTTT

d_gene: NA
abundance: NA
v_gene: TRBV7-2
j_gene: TRBJ1-2
CDR3aa: CASSFGGPYGYTF
CDR3nt: TGTGCCAGCAGCTTCGGGGGACCCTATGGCTACACCTTC

d_gene: NA
abundance: NA
v_gene: TRBV7-2
j_gene: TRBJ1-6
CDR3aa: CASSLDEGENSPLHF
CDR3nt: TGTGCCAGCAGCTTAGATGAGGGGGAGAATTCACCCCTCCACTTT

d_gene: NA
abundance: NA
v_gene: TRBV29-1
j_gene: TRBJ2-5
CDR3aa: CSVDPGKETQYF
CDR3nt: TGCAGCGTTGATCCAGGGAAAGAGACCCAGTACTTC

d_gene: NA
abundance: NA
v_gene: TRBV3-1/TRBV3-2
j_gene: TRBJ2-1
CDR3aa: CASSGSAYNEQFF
CDR3nt: TGTGCCAGCAGCGGGAGCGCCTACAATGAGCAGTTCTTC

d_gene: NA
abundance: NA
v_gene: TRBV2
j_gene: TRBJ1-4
CDR3aa: CASSGRDTNEKLFF
CDR3nt: TGTGCCAGCAGTGGTCGGGACACCAATGAAAAACTGTTTTTT

d_gene: TRBD1
abundance: NA
v_gene: TRBV5-5
j_gene: TRBJ1-2
CDR3aa: CASTQDREDGYTF
CDR3nt: TGTGCCAGCACCCAGGACAGGGAAGATGGCTACACCTTC

d_gene: TRBD1
abundance: NA
v_gene: TRBV6-1
j_gene: TRBJ1-5
CDR3aa: CASSDRDRNQPQHF
CDR3nt: TGTGCCAGCAGTGACCGGGACAGGAATCAGCCCCAGCATTTT

d_gene: NA
abundance: NA
v_gene: TRBV23-1
j_gene: TRBJ1-2
CDR3aa: CASSPWTVYGYTF
CDR3nt: TGCGCCAGCAGTCCATGGACAGTCTATGGCTACACCTTC

d_gene: NA
abundance: NA
v_gene: TRBV10-2
j_gene: TRBJ1-3
CDR3aa: CASSDFRGSGNTIYF
CDR3nt: TGCGCCAGTTCCGACTTCAGGGGCTCTGGAAACACCATATATTTT

d_gene: TRBD2
abundance: NA
v_gene: TRBV6-2/TRBV6-3
j_gene: TRBJ2-5
CDR3aa: CASSYSSGRAWETQYF
CDR3nt: TGTGCCAGCAGTTACTCGAGCGGGAGGGCCTGGGAGACCCAGTACTTC

d_gene: TRBD1
abundance: NA
v_gene: TRBV5-1
j_gene: TRBJ1-4
CDR3aa: CASSRGTGGAVEKLFF
CDR3nt: TGCGCCAGCAGCCGGGGTACAGGGGGCGCGGTCGAAAAACTGTTTTTT

d_gene: NA
abundance: NA
v_gene: TRBV6-5
j_gene: TRBJ2-7
CDR3aa: CASLLRTRDYEQYF
CDR3nt: TGTGCCAGCCTCCTACGGACTCGAGACTACGAGCAGTACTTC